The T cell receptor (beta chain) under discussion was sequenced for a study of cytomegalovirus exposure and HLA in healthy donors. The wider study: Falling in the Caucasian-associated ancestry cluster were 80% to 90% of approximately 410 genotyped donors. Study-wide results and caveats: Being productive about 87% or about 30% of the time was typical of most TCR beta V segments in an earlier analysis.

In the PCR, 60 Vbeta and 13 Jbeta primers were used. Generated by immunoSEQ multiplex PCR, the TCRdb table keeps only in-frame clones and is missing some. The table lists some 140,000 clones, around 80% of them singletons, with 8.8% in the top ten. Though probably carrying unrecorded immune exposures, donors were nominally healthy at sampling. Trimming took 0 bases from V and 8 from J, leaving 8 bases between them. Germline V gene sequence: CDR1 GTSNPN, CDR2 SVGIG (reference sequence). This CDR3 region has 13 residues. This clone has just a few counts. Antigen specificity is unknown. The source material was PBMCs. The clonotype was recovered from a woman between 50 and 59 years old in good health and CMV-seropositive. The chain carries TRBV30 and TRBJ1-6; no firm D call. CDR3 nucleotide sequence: TGTGCCTGGAGTGTAACGAGGGATTCACCCCTCCACTTT. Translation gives CAWSVTRDSPLHF.